These 27 T cell receptor beta chains were sequenced from one sample in a study of vaccination and CD4 T cells after COVID-19. With the Oncomine TCR Beta short-read assay, DNA from cultured CD4+ T cells was sequenced. TCRdb fed the PCR reads into MiXCR, producing one record per CDR3 protein. The table has about 15,000 distinct CDR3 sequences, approximately 70% seen once. For these TCRs, the target antigens are not known. Regarding treatment: roughly ten-day PBMC culture with coronavirus spike peptide pools or control peptides (ViraFEST assay). Source material: CD4+ T cells from blood, cultured in vitro. Receptors were obtained from a human donor who had recovered from COVID-19.

This clonotype was counted a single time. The chain uses TRBV12-3 or TRBV12-4 and TRBJ2-3; D may be TRBD2 (6 bases). Trimming took 6 bases from V and 2 from J, leaving 12 bases between them. The length of the CDR3 is 14 residues. CDR3 DNA sequence: TGTGCCAGCAGGCCGGGACTGGCCACAGATACGCAGTATTTT. It translates to CASRPGLATDTQYF.

This clonotype was observed once. V is TRBV6-2 or TRBV6-3 and J is TRBJ2-7; D may correspond to TRBD1 or TRBD2 (5 bases each). This CDR3 is built from 15 residues. V lost 5 bases and J 2 bases, leaving 16 bases between the germline ends. The germline V gene has CDR1 MNHEY and CDR2 SVGEGT. In DNA, the CDR3 is TGTGCCAGCAGTGAGACGGGACCGCGAACCTACGAGCAGTACTTC. Translation: CASSETGPRTYEQYF.

This rearrangement joins TRBV18 to TRBJ2-1; the match to TRBD2 covers 9 bases. In germline, CDR1 is KGHSH, CDR2 LQKENI. J was trimmed by 4 bases and V by 3 bases; bases with no gene match: 19. This CDR3 region has 20 residues. CDR3 DNA: TGTGCCAGCTCACCTCTTGGCCGGGCGGTAGCGGGAGTAGGGTACAATGAGCAGTTCTTC. Amino acid sequence: CASSPLGRAVAGVGYNEQFF.

This clonotype was counted between two and nine times. The V call is TRBV27, the J call TRBJ1-2; TRBD1 might be the D (6 bases). The germline V and J ends were trimmed by 5 bases and 1 base, with 23 bases remaining between them. This CDR3 spans 18 amino acids. CDR1 MNHEY and CDR2 SMNVEV come from the germline V gene (reference sequence). This CDR3 reads CASSRTFGKGEINYGYTF. CDR3 DNA sequence: TGTGCCAGCAGTCGGACTTTCGGCAAGGGGGAGATTAACTATGGCTACACCTTC.

The gene calls are TRBV19 and TRBJ1-2; the D gene is possibly TRBD1 (5 bases). The V gene's germline CDR1 is LNHDA and CDR2 SQIVND (reference sequence). The CDR3 contains 15 residues. V was pared by 6 bases and J by 0 bases, with 14 bases between. The CDR3 region has the DNA TGTGCCAGTAGGGGACGCCGGGAAGCTAACTATGGCTACACCTTC. Its protein is CASRGRREANYGYTF.

The rearrangement links TRBV24-1 to TRBJ1-5; D is ambiguous. Germline assignment: CDR1 KGHDR and CDR2 SFDVKD. The V gene lost 3 bases and the J gene lost 4 bases, with 6 bases spanning the gap. CDR3 length equals 13 residues. CDR3 bases: TGTGCCACCAGTGATACACCTAATCAGCCCCAGCATTTT. Translation gives CATSDTPNQPQHF.

This clonotype appeared a few times. V gene TRBV6-5 combines with J gene TRBJ2-2; no reliable D call. CDR3 length: 14 amino acids. Trimming pared 2 bases from V and 5 bases from J, leaving 9 bases between. Germline V gene sequence: CDR1 MNHEY, CDR2 SVGAGI. The DNA for the CDR3 is TGTGCCAGCAGTTACCCTAGAAAGACCGGGGAGCTGTTTTTT. It specifies CASSYPRKTGELFF.

The sample holds one count of this clonotype. The chain uses TRBV29-1 and TRBJ1-1; 8 bases match TRBD1. The length of the CDR3 is 14 residues. Germline CDR1 reads SQVTM; CDR2 reads ANQGSEA. V dropped 4 bases and J dropped 5; count of bases not matched to a gene: 9. CDR3 in amino acids: CSVVRQGKGTEAFF. In DNA, the CDR3 is TGCAGCGTTGTTAGACAGGGGAAGGGAACTGAAGCTTTCTTT.

This clonotype is medium-sized (0.01 to 0.1%) within its sample. The J gene is TRBJ1-4, the V gene TRBV2; perhaps TRBD1 as D (6 bases). Trimming removed 6 bases at V and 6 bases at J, with 11 bases between. The CDR3 has 13 amino acids. Germline V gene lookup returns CDR1 SNHLY and CDR2 FYNNEI. DNA for the CDR3: TGTGCCAGCAGCCTGAACAGGGATGAAAAACTGTTTTTT. Translation: CASSLNRDEKLFF.

V is TRBV20-1 and J is TRBJ2-2; D is possibly TRBD1 or TRBD2 (6 bases each). V was shortened by 5 bases and J by 1 base, with 14 bases between the two germline ends. The germline gives CDR1 DFQATT, CDR2 SNEGSKA (reference sequence). This CDR3 has 15 residues. Here the CDR3 DNA reads TGCAGTGCTCAGGGGCTAGCGTTGAACACCGGGGAGCTGTTTTTT. Its translation: CSAQGLALNTGELFF.

The chain employs TRBV6-1 and TRBJ1-1; D uncertain. Germline assignment: CDR1 MNHNS and CDR2 SASEGT. Between the trimmed V and J ends, which lost 4 bases and 1 base, there was a span of 10 bases. This CDR3 is 14 amino acids long. CDR3 sequence reads: CASSVHRGNTEAFF. Here the CDR3 DNA reads TGTGCCAGCAGTGTTCACAGAGGGAACACTGAAGCTTTCTTT.

The table lists this clonotype with a count of one. The rearrangement joins TRBV7-9 to TRBJ2-1, with TRBD2 matching 10 bases. In germline, CDR1 is SEHNR, CDR2 FQNEAQ (reference sequence). The V and J ends lost 6 bases and 6 bases, in that order; junction bases with no gene match: 8. The CDR3 sequence is 15 residues long. Written as DNA, the CDR3 is TGTGCCAGCAGGATTCTAGCGGGAGTAGGCAATGAGCAGTTCTTC. Protein sequence: CASRILAGVGNEQFF.

The genes are TRBV6-1 and TRBJ2-6, with a tentative D call TRBD2 (6 bases). V lost 5 bases, J lost 0 bases, and 17 bases lay in between. The V gene's germline CDR1 is MNHNS and CDR2 SASEGT. The CDR3 length is 18 residues. The CDR3 loop reads CASSLAQRRGSGANVLTF. The CDR3 DNA is TGTGCCAGCAGTCTCGCACAACGGAGGGGCTCTGGGGCCAACGTCCTGACTTTC.

The chain uses TRBV7-9 and TRBJ1-6; D unresolved. Between the trimmed V and J ends, which lost 2 bases and 5 bases, there was a span of 10 bases. The CDR3 length is 15 residues. Germline V gene sequence: CDR1 SEHNR, CDR2 FQNEAQ (reference sequence). CDR3 sequence (DNA): TGTGCCAGCAGCTTACTTCAAAAGGATAATTCACCCCTCCACTTT. Translation gives CASSLLQKDNSPLHF.

The chain combines TRBV6-1 with TRBJ1-1; D not certain. CDR1 is MNHNS, CDR2 SASEGT, per germline. The CDR3 length is 12 residues. Trimming left V 6 bases short and J 4 bases short, with 9 bases between. The CDR3 is CASRLMSTEAFF. CDR3 coding DNA: TGTGCCAGCAGACTTATGAGCACTGAAGCTTTCTTT.

This chain joins TRBV18 and TRBJ1-5; weak D call: TRBD1 (5 bases). From germline, CDR1 is KGHSH and CDR2 LQKENI. The length of the CDR3 is 16 residues. V gave up 1 base and J gave up 0 bases, with 10 bases separating them. CDR3 nucleotide sequence: TGTGCCAGCTCACCACAACCAGGGAATAGCAATCAGCCCCAGCATTTT. Protein: CASSPQPGNSNQPQHF.

This chain links TRBV27 with TRBJ2-4; 9 bases line up with TRBD1. V shed 5 bases, J shed 0 bases, and the junction held 5 bases outside the gene matches. The CDR3 consists of 16 residues. The germline CDR1 and CDR2 sequences are MNHEY and SMNVEV (reference sequence). DNA of the CDR3: TGTGCCAGCAGTCAACGACAGGGGGTAGCCAAAAACATTCAGTACTTC. Encoded protein: CASSQRQGVAKNIQYF.

The chain carries TRBV6-2 or TRBV6-3 and TRBJ2-7, with D perhaps matching TRBD2 (6 bases). CDR3 length: 15 amino acids. The ends were cut back, 5 bases at V and 2 bases at J, with 16 bases in the middle. Germline V CDR1 and CDR2: MNHEY, SVGEGT. CDR3 coding DNA: TGTGCCAGCAGTGCCGACGGTTCGGGGGCCTACGAGCAGTACTTC. It codes for CASSADGSGAYEQYF.

The CDR3 here is CASSYAGLDGETQYF. The DNA of the CDR3 is TGTGCCAGCAGTTATGCCGGGCTAGACGGGGAGACCCAGTACTTC. The chain employs TRBV6-2 or TRBV6-3 and TRBJ2-5; D not resolved. The CDR3 runs to 15 residues. The V gene's germline CDR1 is MNHEY and CDR2 SVGEGT. V was clipped by 3 bases and J by 5 bases, with 16 bases between them.

The chain uses TRBV30 and TRBJ1-1; D possibly corresponds to TRBD1 (6 bases). CDR1 and CDR2 (germline): GTSNPN, SVGIG (reference sequence). V was pared by 3 bases and J by 1 base, with 12 bases between. This CDR3 has 14 residues. The CDR3 reads CAWRFTGRNTEAFF. CDR3 DNA sequence: TGTGCCTGGAGATTTACAGGGAGGAACACTGAAGCTTTCTTT.

The chain couples TRBV12-3 or TRBV12-4 to TRBJ1-1; D remains unclear. V lost 3 bases to trimming and J lost 4 bases, with 6 bases between them. This CDR3 spans 12 amino acids. The DNA for the CDR3 is TGTGCCAGCAGTTTCTCCTTCACTGAAGCTTTCTTT. Translation gives CASSFSFTEAFF.

The chain recombines TRBV21-1 with TRBJ1-1. TRBV21-1 is a recognized pseudogene. The CDR3 is 14 residues long. The CDR3 DNA follows: TGTGCCAGCAGCAAAGCTTACACCAACACTGAAGCTTTCTTT. Protein sequence: CASSKAYTNTEAFF.

The chain uses TRBV7-2 and TRBJ2-5, with D perhaps matching TRBD1 (6 bases). Trimming cost V 3 bases and J 2 bases, with 19 bases left between them. The V gene's germline CDR1 is SGHTA and CDR2 FQGNSA. This CDR3 spans 17 amino acids. The CDR3, as DNA: TGTGCCAGCAGCTTCGGCAGGTCAGGGGTGGCACAAGAGACCCAGTACTTC. Encoded protein: CASSFGRSGVAQETQYF.

V gene TRBV20-1 combines with J gene TRBJ2-7; TRBD1 agrees at 10 bases. The CDR3 covers 14 residues. Trimming took 2 bases from V and 5 from J; bases not matched to a gene: 6. The germline V gene has CDR1 DFQATT and CDR2 SNEGSKA (reference sequence). Here the CDR3 DNA reads TGCAGTGCTAGATCCGGGACAGGGGTTCACGAGCAGTACTTC. This sequence encodes CSARSGTGVHEQYF.

This clonotype was seen just once. The CDR3 DNA is TGTGCCAGCAGCTTAGGGGGTCCCACAGATACGCAGTATTTT. As protein: CASSLGGPTDTQYF. This sequence joins TRBV7-7 and TRBJ2-3; D not resolved. The CDR3 runs 14 residues. With 1 base removed from V and 2 bases from J, the gap between germline ends came to 7 bases. The germline V gene encodes CDR1 SSHAT and CDR2 FNYEAQ (reference sequence). Based on the CDR3 plus reference TRBV7-7 and TRBJ2-3, the full variable domain is GAGVSQSPRYKVTKRGQDVTLRCDPISSHATLYWYQQALGQGPEFLTYFNYEAQPDKSGLPSDRFSAERPEGSISTLTIQRTEQRDSAMYRCASSLGGPTDTQYFGPGTRLTVL.

V and J are TRBV18 and TRBJ1-6, with D possibly TRBD1 on 6 matching bases. V shed 3 bases and J shed 9 bases, with 6 bases lying between them. This CDR3 is 12 amino acids long. Germline loops: CDR1 KGHSH, CDR2 LQKENI. CDR3 protein: CASSPDSSPLHF. CDR3 bases: TGTGCCAGCTCACCGGACAGTTCACCCCTCCACTTT.

This clonotype has just a few counts. This rearrangement joins TRBV20-1 to TRBJ2-2; D perhaps matches TRBD2 (6 bases). Germline-derived CDR1 and CDR2 are DFQATT and SNEGSKA (reference sequence). The ends were cut back, 6 bases at V and 2 bases at J, with 13 bases in the middle. The CDR3 length is 14 residues. The CDR3 spells CSAPPGLNTGELFF. The CDR3 DNA sequence: TGCAGTGCGCCACCGGGACTCAACACCGGGGAGCTGTTTTTT.